Presented here are 32 T cell receptor beta chains from one specimen sequenced in a study of human T cells and chemical hapten exposure. A single record per CDR3 protein comes from TCRdb applying MiXCR to the RACE reads. The sample includes more than 150,000 distinct CDR3 sequences, almost 30% of them seen just once. Indicated time point: pre-sensitization, week 0. The treatment here: therapeutic diphenylcyclopropenone sensitization with weekly scalp DPC. The material was whole blood, obtained in connection with sensitization to the hapten diphenylcyclopropenone (DPC). Receptors were obtained from a woman in her twenties or thirties with alopecia areata. Some clones in this sample may be carry-over from other donors' samples.

V gene TRBV24-1 combines with J gene TRBJ2-7, with TRBD1 as a possible D gene (5 bases). The germline gives CDR1 KGHDR, CDR2 SFDVKD. The germline V and J ends were trimmed by 3 bases and 4 bases, with 6 bases remaining between them. The CDR3 runs 12 residues. DNA of the CDR3: TGTGCCACCAGTGATGGGGCGTACGAGCAGTACTTC. It is translated as CATSDGAYEQYF.

This rearrangement joins TRBV21-1 to TRBJ2-7; the D segment call TRBD2 is taken from the table without a DNA check. TRBV21-1 is a pseudogene. There are 14 residues in the CDR3. CDR3 DNA sequence: TGTGCCAGCGGTTCGTCCGGACTGCGGGGCGAGCAGTACTTC. Translating it yields CASGSSGLRGEQYF.

This clonotype was observed a few times. The rearrangement uses TRBV6-4 and TRBJ2-1, with a possible D match to TRBD2 (6 bases). The CDR3 is 15 amino acids. Germline V gene sequence: CDR1 MRHNA, CDR2 SNTAGT. Trimming took off 4 bases at V and 0 bases at J, with 10 bases between the two ends. The CDR3 nucleotides read TGTGCCAGCAGTGCAGGCGGGAACTCCTACAATGAGCAGTTCTTC. Its translation: CASSAGGNSYNEQFF.

This clonotype was detected a few times. The chain carries TRBV7-8 and TRBJ2-3; D may be TRBD1 or TRBD2 (5 bases each). CDR3 length equals 15 residues. The germline V gene has CDR1 SGHVS and CDR2 FQNEAQ. Trimming removed 5 bases at V and 0 bases at J, with 12 bases between. The CDR3 sequence is CASSPRDGSTDTQYF. CDR3 coding DNA: TGTGCCAGCAGCCCCAGGGACGGAAGCACAGATACGCAGTATTTT. Looking up the rest from reference TRBV7-8 and TRBJ2-3 gives the full variable domain: GAGVSQSPRYKVAKRGQDVALRCDPISGHVSLFWYQQALGQGPEFLTYFQNEAQLDKSGLPSDRFFAERPEGSVSTLKIQRTQQEDSAVYLCASSPRDGSTDTQYFGPGTRLTVL.

In DNA, the CDR3 is TGCGCCAGCAGCCAAGATACAGGACAAGGCGATACGCAGTATTTT. Its protein product is CASSQDTGQGDTQYF. The rearrangement links TRBV4-3 to TRBJ2-3; possibly TRBD1 for D (5 bases). Trimming cost V 0 bases and J 6 bases, with 13 bases left between them. Germline-derived CDR1 and CDR2 are LGHNA and YSLEER. This CDR3 contains 15 residues.

The table lists this clonotype with many counts. This chain uses TRBV7-2 with TRBJ2-2; TRBD1 is a possible D gene (6 bases). The CDR3 runs to 15 residues. V was cut by 2 bases and J by 4 bases, with 11 bases left in between. Germline V gene data show CDR1 as SGHTA and CDR2 as FQGNSA. This chain's CDR3 is CASSLQGTFTGELFF. CDR3 nucleotides: TGTGCCAGCAGCTTACAGGGGACCTTCACCGGGGAGCTGTTTTTT.

This clonotype was counted a few times. The gene calls are TRBV3-1 and TRBJ2-1, with TRBD2 identical over 11 bases. The germline gives CDR1 LGHDT, CDR2 YNNKEL (reference sequence). The CDR3 consists of 15 residues. The V gene end was trimmed by 1 base and the J gene end by 9 bases; junction bases not matched to a gene: 5. CDR3 in amino acids: CASSQGLAGGFEQFF. As DNA, the CDR3 is TGTGCCAGCAGCCAAGGCCTAGCGGGGGGCTTTGAGCAGTTCTTC.

At least ten counts were recorded for this clonotype. V is TRBV28 and J is TRBJ1-2; D is ambiguous. The V gene lost 5 bases and the J gene lost 4 bases, with 11 bases spanning the gap. Germline lookup yields CDR1 MDHEN and CDR2 SYDVKM. CDR3 length: 13 amino acids. CDR3 bases: TGTGCCAGCAGTGAGCCGGCGGCCTATGGCTACACCTTC. It is translated as CASSEPAAYGYTF.

In this sample, this clonotype turned up a few times. This rearrangement joins TRBV3-1 to TRBJ2-2, with D perhaps TRBD2 (6 bases). Trimming removed 5 bases from V and 1 base from J, with 8 bases in between. Per germline, CDR1 LGHDT and CDR2 YNNKEL (reference sequence). The CDR3 runs to 14 residues. The CDR3 protein is CASSGGRNTGELFF. The CDR3 DNA reads as TGTGCCAGCAGCGGGGGGAGGAACACCGGGGAGCTGTTTTTT. The whole variable domain, remainder taken from reference TRBV3-1 and TRBJ2-2, is DTAVSQTPKYLVTQMGNDKSIKCEQNLGHDTMYWYKQDSKKFLKIMFSYNNKELIINETVPNRFSPKSPDKAHLNLHINSLELGDSAVYFCASSGGRNTGELFFGEGSRLTVL.

This clonotype turned up a few times. The genes are TRBV5-3 and TRBJ2-7; tentatively, D is TRBD2 (6 bases). TRBV5-3 is reported as an ORF; its role is uncertain. With 5 bases removed from V and 1 base from J, the gap between germline ends came to 10 bases. The CDR3 spans 13 residues. The CDR3 DNA is TGTGCCAGAAGTTCGGGGGATTCCTACGAGCAGTACTTC. This codes for CARSSGDSYEQYF.

This chain links TRBV7-2 with TRBJ1-1; D possibly corresponds to TRBD1 (5 bases). Per germline, CDR1 SGHTA and CDR2 FQGNSA. The CDR3 loop spans 14 amino acids. V was shortened by 7 bases and J by 8 bases, with 20 bases between the two germline ends. Here the CDR3 reads CASTSGPTGAEAFF. In DNA form, the CDR3 reads TGTGCCAGCACCTCCGGACCAACTGGGGCCGAAGCTTTCTTT.

This clonotype occurred a few times. V usage is TRBV2 and J usage is TRBJ1-1, with unresolved D. This CDR3 spans 13 amino acids. Germline CDR1 SNHLY, CDR2 FYNNEI. V was cut by 5 bases and J by 2 bases, with 9 bases left in between. CDR3 DNA: TGTGCCAGCAGTTTCTCTGTTAACACTGAAGCTTTCTTT. Translation gives CASSFSVNTEAFF.

The chain is built from TRBV29-1 and TRBJ1-6; possible D gene TRBD1, 5 bases. Germline loops: CDR1 SQVTM, CDR2 ANQGSEA. With 7 bases removed from V and 8 bases from J, the gap between germline ends came to 15 bases. The CDR3 is 13 residues long. This chain's CDR3 is CSARGVGDSPLHF. DNA for the CDR3: TGCAGCGCCCGAGGTGTGGGGGATTCACCCCTCCACTTT.

Only a few counts were recorded for this clonotype. The rearrangement links TRBV4-2 to TRBJ2-7, with D perhaps matching TRBD1 or TRBD2 (5 bases each). In germline, CDR1 is LGHNA, CDR2 YNFKEQ. V was clipped by 0 bases and J by 2 bases, with 20 bases between them. The CDR3 contains 18 residues. This CDR3 is CASSQDVPSGTVTYEQYF. For the CDR3, the DNA is TGTGCCAGCAGCCAAGATGTCCCCTCCGGGACCGTAACCTACGAGCAGTACTTC.

The gene calls are TRBV12-3 or TRBV12-4 and TRBJ2-1, with 14 bases matching TRBD2. The trim removed 6 bases at V and 7 bases at J, leaving 5 bases unmatched. There are 15 residues in the CDR3. The DNA for the CDR3 is TGTGCCAGCAGAGTGGGACTAGCGGGGGCGAATGAGCAGTTCTTC. Its protein is CASRVGLAGANEQFF.

The chain employs TRBV29-1 and TRBJ2-3, with 7 bases aligning to TRBD2. Germline CDR1 SQVTM, CDR2 ANQGSEA. This CDR3 has 14 amino acids. Trimming at V came to 4 bases and at J to 1 base, leaving 5 bases not matched to a gene. CDR3 DNA: TGCAGCGTTGCCATAGCGGGCCGCACAGATACGCAGTATTTT. Its protein is CSVAIAGRTDTQYF.

This clonotype turned up a few times. This chain joins TRBV7-2 and TRBJ2-5, with D unclear. The V gene lost 1 base and the J gene lost 2 bases, with 8 bases spanning the gap. Germline V gene sequence: CDR1 SGHTA, CDR2 FQGNSA. The CDR3 has 14 residues. DNA for the CDR3: TGTGCCAGCAGCTTAGAGGCGCTACAAGAGACCCAGTACTTC. It is translated as CASSLEALQETQYF.

This clonotype was seen a few times. The rearrangement uses TRBV4-2 and TRBJ2-2; 8 positions agree with TRBD2. CDR1 and CDR2 (germline): LGHNA, YNFKEQ. The CDR3 runs to 17 residues. J gave up 6 bases and V 4 bases, and 13 bases lay outside the gene matches. CDR3 in DNA: TGTGCCAGCAGCCCGACGACGGGGGGGGTTAGCGCCGGGGAGCTGTTTTTT. It yields the protein CASSPTTGGVSAGELFF.

The rearrangement links TRBV7-8 to TRBJ2-2, with 8 bases lining up with TRBD1. Germline CDR1 and CDR2: SGHVS and FQNEAQ. V was pared by 8 bases and J by 4 bases, with 9 bases of the junction left unmatched. The CDR3 spans 15 residues. CDR3 nucleotides: TGTGCCAGCCTAGGGGCAGGGGGCACCACCGGGGAGCTGTTTTTT. Protein product: CASLGAGGTTGELFF.

This chain joins TRBV27 and TRBJ2-7; D gene uncertain. Germline V gene lookup returns CDR1 MNHEY and CDR2 SMNVEV (reference sequence). With 3 bases removed from V and 5 bases from J, the gap between germline ends came to 11 bases. This CDR3 comprises 13 residues. DNA for the CDR3: TGTGCCAGCAGTTTGTCGGGTGCAGACGAGCAGTACTTC. Its translation is CASSLSGADEQYF.

This clonotype showed up many times. The CDR3 region has the DNA TGCAGCGTTGAATATGGGACGAACGAGCAGTACTTC. It codes for CSVEYGTNEQYF. The V gene is TRBV29-1, the J gene TRBJ2-7, with D tentatively TRBD1 or TRBD2 (5 bases each). Germline loops: CDR1 SQVTM, CDR2 ANQGSEA. Between the trimmed V and J ends, which lost 2 bases and 5 bases, there was a span of 10 bases. This CDR3 contains 12 residues.

The chain employs TRBV30 and TRBJ2-3; tentatively, D is TRBD2 (6 bases). The CDR3 covers 15 residues. CDR1 is GTSNPN and CDR2 is SVGIG in the germline V gene (reference sequence). Trimming shortened V by 2 bases and J by 0 bases, and 12 bases separated the two germline ends. CDR3 residues: CAWSSGTLSTDTQYF. CDR3 sequence (DNA): TGTGCCTGGAGTTCCGGGACTTTGAGCACAGATACGCAGTATTTT. The full variable domain, with the rest looked up from reference TRBV30 and TRBJ2-3, is SQTIHQWPATLVQPVGSPLSLECTVEGTSNPNLYWYRQAAGRGLQLLFYSVGIGQISSEVPQNLSASRPQDRQFILSSKKLLLSDSGFYLCAWSSGTLSTDTQYFGPGTRLTVL.

There are a few counts of this clonotype. The chain combines TRBV24-1 with TRBJ2-7, with D possibly TRBD1 on 6 matching bases. This CDR3 is 11 amino acids long. Trimming removed 7 bases at V and 6 bases at J, with 9 bases between. Germline CDR1 KGHDR, CDR2 SFDVKD. CDR3 region: CATRQGTEQYF. CDR3 sequence (DNA): TGTGCCACCAGACAGGGAACCGAGCAGTACTTC.

V gene TRBV18 combines with J gene TRBJ1-1; no clear D. Per the germline V gene, CDR1 is KGHSH and CDR2 is LQKENI. V lost 0 bases to trimming and J lost 5 bases, with 10 bases between them. This CDR3 is built from 14 residues. This CDR3 is CASSPPATKTEAFF. The CDR3 DNA sequence: TGTGCCAGCTCACCACCTGCGACAAAAACTGAAGCTTTCTTT.

This clonotype was seen a handful of times. V gene TRBV20-1 combines with J gene TRBJ1-1; D remains ambiguous. This CDR3 is 17 amino acids long. The ends were cut back, 4 bases at V and 2 bases at J, with 23 bases in the middle. Per the germline V gene, CDR1 is DFQATT and CDR2 is SNEGSKA (reference sequence). The CDR3 nucleotides read TGCAGTGCTACCGCTCAAACTCAGGCGACCCTAAACACTGAAGCTTTCTTT. It specifies CSATAQTQATLNTEAFF.

This chain joins TRBV28 and TRBJ1-4; tentative D call: TRBD1 (5 bases). V shed 7 bases and J shed 6 bases, with 21 bases lying between them. CDR1 and CDR2 (germline): MDHEN, SYDVKM. The CDR3 is made up of 16 amino acids. CDR3 sequence reads: CASTPTTAGSYEKLFF. The CDR3 DNA reads TGTGCCAGCACACCGACGACAGCCGGGTCTTATGAAAAACTGTTTTTT. Combining the CDR3 with reference TRBV28 and TRBJ1-4 gives the whole variable domain DVKVTQSSRYLVKRTGEKVFLECVQDMDHENMFWYRQDPGLGLRLIYFSYDVKMKEKGDIPEGYSVSREKKERFSLILESASTNQTSMYLCASTPTTAGSYEKLFFGSGTQLSVL.

A few counts support this clonotype. The rearrangement uses TRBV7-3 and TRBJ2-1, with 12 nucleotides matching TRBD2. Per the germline V gene, CDR1 is SGHTA and CDR2 is FQGTGA. The junction had 0 bases not matched to a gene; V was cut back by 0 bases and J by 6 bases. CDR3 length equals 15 residues. CDR3 DNA sequence: TGTGCCAGCAGCTTAACGACTAGCGGGAGCAATGAGCAGTTCTTC. It specifies CASSLTTSGSNEQFF.

This clonotype was found a few times. CDR3 region: CASNSGGSNQPQHF. CDR3 bases: TGTGCCAGCAATTCGGGGGGGAGCAATCAGCCCCAGCATTTT. The rearrangement joins TRBV28 to TRBJ1-5; perhaps TRBD1 as D (5 bases). CDR3 length equals 14 residues. The ends were cut back, 7 bases at V and 1 base at J, with 11 bases in the middle. Germline V gives CDR1 MDHEN, CDR2 SYDVKM.

The rearrangement joins TRBV6-2 or TRBV6-3 to TRBJ1-1; no reliable D call. This CDR3 region has 15 residues. CDR1 and CDR2 (germline): MNHEY, SVGEGT. V gave up 6 bases and J gave up 1 base, with 15 bases separating them. The CDR3 spells CASRREQTPNTEAFF. CDR3 coding DNA: TGTGCCAGCAGACGAGAACAGACCCCGAACACTGAAGCTTTCTTT.

This chain connects TRBV7-2 to TRBJ2-5, with 8 nucleotides matching TRBD2. V gave up 2 bases and J gave up 1 base; unmatched junction bases: 3. CDR1 and CDR2 from the germline V gene are SGHTA and FQGNSA. There are 15 residues in the CDR3. The CDR3 DNA is TGTGCCAGCAGCTTACTAGCGGGCCTCCAAGAGACCCAGTACTTC. Amino acids: CASSLLAGLQETQYF.

The chain links TRBV7-8 to TRBJ2-1, with a weak D call TRBD2 (6 bases). With 1 base removed from V and 10 bases from J, the gap between germline ends came to 23 bases. The CDR3 extends over 17 amino acids. Germline loops: CDR1 SGHVS, CDR2 FQNEAQ. This CDR3 is CASSLEVATRIPSEQFF. Written as DNA, the CDR3 is TGTGCCAGCAGCTTAGAGGTTGCGACTAGGATCCCCAGCGAGCAGTTCTTC.

Many counts were recorded for this clonotype. The chain uses TRBV6-2 or TRBV6-3 and TRBJ2-7; 11 nucleotides agree with TRBD2. The CDR3 covers 16 residues. Germline lookup yields CDR1 MNHEY and CDR2 SVGEGT. The ends lost 0 bases at V and 0 bases at J; junction bases unmatched: 1. The CDR3 spells CASSYSGTSGSYEQYF. For the CDR3, the DNA is TGTGCCAGCAGTTACTCAGGGACTAGCGGCTCCTACGAGCAGTACTTC.